Presented here are 29 T cell receptor beta chains from one specimen sequenced in a study of regulatory T cells in long-lasting Graves disease. Time point described: newly diagnosed GD, antithyroid drugs for less than 3 months. Making the TCR library involved RNA that had been extracted from PBMCs. Assembly of TCR beta libraries relied on iRepertoire HTBI primers together with Arm-PCR of CDR3 regions. TCRdb re-analysed the multiplex PCR reads in MiXCR, keeping a single row per CDR3 protein. The table records 620,000 or so distinct CDR3 sequences, 15% to 20% of them present only once. These data also featured in a second study, about T cells in Graves' hyperthyroidism and ophthalmopathy.

The sequencing used peripheral blood mononuclear cells (PBMCs), collected at new diagnosis, from a patient treated with antithyroid drugs. Source of these receptors: a woman in her 30s with Graves disease.

This clonotype was recorded many times. The J gene is TRBJ2-7, the V gene TRBV27; either TRBD1 or TRBD2 may fit D (5 bases each). V was clipped by 7 bases and J by 2 bases, with 18 bases between them. Germline V gives CDR1 MNHEY, CDR2 SMNVEV (reference sequence). The CDR3 extends over 15 amino acids. In DNA form, the CDR3 reads TGTGCCAGCAACCGGAACCGGGACGGCGCCTACGAGCAGTACTTC. This gives the protein CASNRNRDGAYEQYF.

J is TRBJ1-5 and V is TRBV30; D is ambiguous. This CDR3 has 12 amino acids. The V end lost 2 bases, the J end lost 11 bases, and 13 bases lay between the germline ends. Germline V CDR1 and CDR2: GTSNPN, SVGIG (reference sequence). The CDR3 DNA reads TGTGCCTGGAGTACGGTCTACGGGTCCCAGCATTTT. Translating it yields CAWSTVYGSQHF.

At least ten counts were recorded for this clonotype. This chain joins TRBV12-3 or TRBV12-4 and TRBJ2-2; TRBD2 might be the D (5 bases). V lost 9 bases and J lost 5, with 10 bases in between. The length of the CDR3 is 12 residues. The CDR3 DNA is TGTGCCAGTCAACGAGGGACCGGGGAGCTGTTTTTT. Translating gives CASQRGTGELFF.

This chain joins TRBV29-1 and TRBJ1-1; the D gene is possibly TRBD1 (5 bases). The germline gives CDR1 SQVTM, CDR2 ANQGSEA. V was clipped by 6 bases and J by 2 bases, with 25 bases between them. The CDR3 extends over 17 amino acids. Written as DNA, the CDR3 is TGCAGCGTCCACCGGGCCCCCCTAGGGGCTGGAAACACTGAAGCTTTCTTT. It codes for CSVHRAPLGAGNTEAFF.

This clonotype appeared many times. The CDR3 region has the DNA TGTGCCAGCAGTAATACCAGGGGGCGTTTAAATGGCTACACCTTC. Translation: CASSNTRGRLNGYTF. The chain uses TRBV28 and TRBJ1-2, with 8 positions matching TRBD1. Per germline, CDR1 MDHEN and CDR2 SYDVKM. The CDR3 sequence is 15 residues long. The V segment lost 5 bases and the J segment 6 bases; nucleotides outside the gene matches: 11.

CDR3 region: CASRGTGPIGATNEKLFF. The CDR3 DNA is TGCGCCAGCAGAGGGACAGGGCCGATAGGAGCAACTAATGAAAAACTGTTTTTT. This sequence joins TRBV5-1 and TRBJ1-4, with TRBD1 matching over 9 bases. Germline assignment: CDR1 SGHRS and CDR2 YFSETQ. With V trimmed by 5 bases and J by 0 bases, 11 bases remained unmatched. CDR3 length equals 18 residues. Based on the CDR3 plus reference TRBV5-1 and TRBJ1-4, the full variable domain is KAGVTQTPRYLIKTRGQQVTLSCSPISGHRSVSWYQQTPGQGLQFLFEYFSETQRNKGNFPGRFSGRQFSNSRSEMNVSTLELGDSALYLCASRGTGPIGATNEKLFFGSGTQLSVL.

The chain links TRBV10-1 to TRBJ2-7, with 7 positions matching TRBD2. Losses at the gene ends were 5 bases for V and 9 bases for J; bases not matched to a gene: 19. Germline-derived CDR1 and CDR2 are WNHNN and SYGVQD (reference sequence). The length of the CDR3 is 16 residues. In DNA, the CDR3 is TGCGCCAGCAGTCCTAGAAGTCGGGGAGGGCCGCCAGTGCAGTACTTC. This sequence encodes CASSPRSRGGPPVQYF.

In its sample, this clonotype was seen many times. This chain uses TRBV20-1 with TRBJ1-2; 7 positions agree with TRBD1. The CDR3 extends over 13 amino acids. Germline V gene sequence: CDR1 DFQATT, CDR2 SNEGSKA (reference sequence). V gave up 3 bases and J gave up 3 bases; unmatched junction bases: 4. CDR3 sequence: CSASRGGDYGYTF. CDR3 sequence (DNA): TGCAGTGCTAGCAGGGGGGGGGACTATGGCTACACCTTC.

The chain is built from TRBV12-3 or TRBV12-4 and TRBJ2-4; 12 bases are a match to TRBD2. CDR3 length: 15 residues. V was pared by 6 bases and J by 0 bases, with 0 bases of the junction left unmatched. In DNA, the CDR3 is TGTGCCAGCAGGGGACTAGCGGGAGCCAAAAACATTCAGTACTTC. Residues: CASRGLAGAKNIQYF.

This clonotype came up many times. The chain employs TRBV13 and TRBJ1-1, with no clear D. V lost 11 bases, J lost 1 base, and 14 bases lay in between. This CDR3 contains 13 residues. CDR1 and CDR2 (germline): PRHDT, FYEKMQ (reference sequence). The CDR3 loop is CASRIAGNTEAFF. CDR3 bases: TGTGCCTCCCGAATTGCGGGGAACACTGAAGCTTTCTTT.

Ten or more counts support this clonotype. The V call is TRBV6-1, the J call TRBJ1-3, with 7 bases identical to TRBD1. Germline V gene lookup returns CDR1 MNHNS and CDR2 SASEGT. The V gene end was trimmed by 6 bases and the J gene end by 1 base; junction bases not matched to a gene: 9. This CDR3 spans 16 amino acids. The chain's CDR3 is CASRTLSGGSGNTIYF. CDR3 nucleotide sequence: TGTGCCAGCAGGACGTTATCAGGGGGATCTGGAAACACCATATATTTT.

J is TRBJ2-1 and V is TRBV5-1; TRBD1 matches 10 bases. Germline V gene lookup returns CDR1 SGHRS and CDR2 YFSETQ. J was trimmed by 9 bases and V by 0 bases; bases with no gene match: 12. This CDR3 is built from 17 residues. DNA for the CDR3: TGCGCCAGCAGCTTGGCGGTTTCGACAGGGGGCTTGACTGAGCAGTTCTTC. Translation: CASSLAVSTGGLTEQFF.

This clonotype was detected many times. The J gene is TRBJ2-1, the V gene TRBV20-1; no reliable D call. This CDR3 is built from 12 residues. Germline assignment: CDR1 DFQATT and CDR2 SNEGSKA (reference sequence). V was shortened by 2 bases and J by 3 bases, with 5 bases between the two germline ends. Here the CDR3 reads CSARLVYNEQFF. DNA of the CDR3: TGCAGTGCTAGACTAGTCTACAATGAGCAGTTCTTC.

This clonotype was seen many times. The V and J genes are TRBV18 and TRBJ1-1; no firm D call. The CDR3 is made up of 13 amino acids. The germline V and J ends were trimmed by 1 base and 6 bases, with 9 bases remaining between them. Germline V gene lookup returns CDR1 KGHSH and CDR2 LQKENI. The CDR3 is CASSPQMDAEAFF. CDR3 DNA: TGTGCCAGCTCACCACAGATGGATGCTGAAGCTTTCTTT.

The CDR3 protein is CASSLSFMEGETQYF. The DNA for the CDR3 is TGTGCCAGCAGTTTATCGTTCATGGAGGGGGAGACCCAGTACTTC. This sequence joins TRBV27 and TRBJ2-5, with D tentatively TRBD2 (6 bases). CDR3 length: 15 amino acids. Germline CDR1 MNHEY, CDR2 SMNVEV (reference sequence). Trimming cost V 0 bases and J 5 bases, with 13 bases left between them.

This clonotype appeared many times. The chain links TRBV7-2 to TRBJ1-2, with unresolved D. V was shortened by 2 bases and J by 8 bases, with 12 bases between the two germline ends. This CDR3 region has 13 residues. Germline V lookup: CDR1 SGHTA, CDR2 FQGNSA. The CDR3 coding sequence is TGTGCCAGCAGCTTACTCCGAAAACGGGGCTACACCTTC. Translated, it gives CASSLLRKRGYTF.

In its sample, this clonotype was seen many times. The CDR3 loop is CASSGQGDTGELFF. CDR3 bases: TGTGCCAGCAGTGGACAGGGCGACACCGGGGAGCTGTTTTTT. V usage is TRBV6-1 and J usage is TRBJ2-2; 7 bases map to TRBD1. CDR1 is MNHNS, CDR2 SASEGT, per germline. J gave up 3 bases and V 4 bases, and 2 bases lay outside the gene matches. The CDR3 sequence is 14 residues long.

This clonotype came up many times. This rearrangement joins TRBV7-2 to TRBJ2-3; the match to TRBD2 covers 9 bases. J gave up 5 bases and V 1 base, and 4 bases lay outside the gene matches. Germline assignment: CDR1 SGHTA and CDR2 FQGNSA. This CDR3 contains 15 residues. The CDR3 bases are TGTGCCAGCAGCTTAGTAGCGGGAGCTGGAGATACGCAGTATTTT. Amino acids: CASSLVAGAGDTQYF. Based on the CDR3 plus reference TRBV7-2 and TRBJ2-3, the full variable domain is GAGVSQSPSNKVTEKGKDVELRCDPISGHTALYWYRQSLGQGLEFLIYFQGNSAPDKSGLPSDRFSAERTGGSVSTLTIQRTQQEDSAVYLCASSLVAGAGDTQYFGPGTRLTVL.

The chain couples TRBV11-2 to TRBJ2-4; 7 bases agree with TRBD1. J gave up 6 bases and V 5 bases, and 7 bases lay outside the gene matches. This CDR3 contains 14 residues. Germline-derived CDR1 and CDR2 are SGHAT and FQNNGV. The CDR3 DNA sequence: TGTGCCAGCAGCCAAAGACAGGGCCTAAACATTCAGTACTTC. It codes for CASSQRQGLNIQYF.

Many counts were recorded for this clonotype. This chain links TRBV24-1 with TRBJ1-2; TRBD1 agrees at 8 bases. CDR3 length: 15 amino acids. Germline CDR1 KGHDR, CDR2 SFDVKD. The V and J ends lost 4 bases and 4 bases, in that order; junction bases with no gene match: 7. CDR3 coding DNA: TGTGCCACCAGTGAGCCCGGGACAGGACTCTATGGCTACACCTTC. It codes for CATSEPGTGLYGYTF.

This clonotype has at least ten counts. The chain is built from TRBV28 and TRBJ2-5, with D possibly being TRBD1 (6 bases). Germline V gene sequence: CDR1 MDHEN, CDR2 SYDVKM. The V end was cut by 7 bases, the J end by 2 bases, with 11 bases between. The CDR3 extends over 13 amino acids. In DNA form, the CDR3 reads TGTGCCAGCAACGCCGGACAGCAAGAGACCCAGTACTTC. It encodes CASNAGQQETQYF.

The table lists this clonotype with many counts. The genes are TRBV28 and TRBJ1-1, with 11 bases identical to TRBD1. J lost 3 bases, V lost 3 bases, and 6 bases had no gene match. Germline assignment: CDR1 MDHEN and CDR2 SYDVKM. The CDR3 runs to 16 residues. CDR3 bases: TGTGCCAGCAGTTTGTTGGCGGGACAGGGGGACACTGAAGCTTTCTTT. It specifies CASSLLAGQGDTEAFF.

The chain joins TRBV20-1 to TRBJ2-5; 8 bases are a match to TRBD1. V gave up 4 bases and J gave up 5 bases; unmatched junction bases: 6. Germline CDR1 reads DFQATT; CDR2 reads SNEGSKA (reference sequence). This CDR3 is 13 amino acids long. CDR3 amino acids: CSAKRQGLETQYF. Written as DNA, the CDR3 is TGCAGTGCTAAAAGACAGGGGCTGGAGACCCAGTACTTC.

This clonotype was counted ten times or more. The chain has TRBV27 and TRBJ2-7; D ambiguous. CDR1 and CDR2 from the germline V gene are MNHEY and SMNVEV (reference sequence). The CDR3 extends over 15 amino acids. V lost 6 bases and J 3 bases, leaving 18 bases between the germline ends. The DNA of the CDR3 is TGTGCCAGCAGCCGCAGCTCGGATCCAGTCTACGAGCAGTACTTC. Translating it yields CASSRSSDPVYEQYF.

This clonotype was counted at least ten times. This chain uses TRBV28 with TRBJ2-2; the D gene is possibly TRBD1 (5 bases). The V end lost 5 bases, the J end lost 7 bases, and 14 bases lay between the germline ends. Germline assignment: CDR1 MDHEN and CDR2 SYDVKM. The CDR3 is made up of 14 amino acids. The CDR3 region is CASSLTVSSGELFF. The CDR3 region has the DNA TGTGCCAGCAGTCTGACAGTTTCAAGCGGGGAGCTGTTTTTT.

The V and J genes are TRBV4-1 and TRBJ1-5; no firm D call. The germline CDR1 and CDR2 sequences are MGHRA and YSYEKL. The V gene lost 1 base and the J gene lost 4 bases, with 11 bases spanning the gap. CDR3 length: 15 residues. The CDR3 reads CASSQVEVNNQPQHF. The CDR3 region has the DNA TGCGCCAGCAGCCAAGTGGAGGTAAATAATCAGCCCCAGCATTTT.

For this clonotype: The junction does not match germline at one end; this may be a read error. This sequence joins TRBV5-8 and TRBJ2-5, with 7 bases matching TRBD1. CDR1 and CDR2 (germline): SGHTS, YDEGEE. The length of the CDR3 is 14 residues. CDR3 sequence reads: CAGSLTGFWETQYF. The CDR3 DNA follows: TGTGCCGGCAGCTTGACAGGGTTCTGGGAGACCCAGTACTTC.

This clonotype has only a few counts. CDR3 DNA: TGTGCCTGGACCGATTATGCGGGAATCCAGCCCCAGCATTTT. Translation: CAWTDYAGIQPQHF. The chain is built from TRBV30 and TRBJ1-5; D is unresolved. This CDR3 spans 14 amino acids. The V end lost 4 bases, the J end lost 7 bases, and 17 bases lay between the germline ends. Germline CDR1 reads GTSNPN; CDR2 reads SVGIG (reference sequence). Full variable domain (outside the CDR3, taken from reference TRBV30 and TRBJ1-5): SQTIHQWPATLVQPVGSPLSLECTVEGTSNPNLYWYRQAAGRGLQLLFYSVGIGQISSEVPQNLSASRPQDRQFILSSKKLLLSDSGFYLCAWTDYAGIQPQHFGDGTRLSIL.

There are many counts of this clonotype. The chain joins TRBV7-3 to TRBJ1-1; no definite D call. The V gene lost 2 bases and the J gene lost 7 bases, with 8 bases spanning the gap. The V gene's germline CDR1 is SGHTA and CDR2 FQGTGA. This CDR3 spans 12 amino acids. The CDR3 here is CASSLLEGEAFF. The CDR3 bases are TGTGCCAGCAGCTTATTAGAGGGTGAAGCTTTCTTT.